This entry features one TCR beta chain sequence. The data were obtained in a study of shared clonotypes between healthy human individuals. Germline values: CDR1 GTSNPN, CDR2 SVGIG (reference sequence). This CDR3 contains 16 residues. The V gene end was trimmed by 3 bases and the J gene end by 0 bases; junction bases not matched to a gene: 6. Libraries were prepared by immunoSEQ multiplex PCR; TCRdb keeps only in-frame clonotypes and omits some of them. This table holds 1 million to 1.3 million clones, roughly 74% found once. The V and J genes are TRBV30 and TRBJ2-1, with TRBD2 identical over 9 bases. The origin of this receptor is a man aged 18 to 30 in good health. Some clones in this sample may be carry-over from other donors' samples. The sequencing input was memory CD4+ T cells from PBMCs. Regarding subset: CD45RA-negative fraction. In DNA, the CDR3 is TGTGCCTGGAGGGTCCTTAGCGGGAGCTCCTACAATGAGCAGTTCTTC. Translated: CAWRVLSGSSYNEQFF. Together with reference TRBV30 and TRBJ2-1, the CDR3 gives the full variable domain: SQTIHQWPATLVQPVGSPLSLECTVEGTSNPNLYWYRQAAGRGLQLLFYSVGIGQISSEVPQNLSASRPQDRQFILSSKKLLLSDSGFYLCAWRVLSGSSYNEQFFGPGTRLTVL.